This T cell receptor beta chain is drawn from a study of T cell repertoires in cytomegalovirus infection. Study in general: HLA-C-restricted CMV epitopes, recently identified, and well-studied HLA-B-restricted ones were used by the study. Indications came from public TCR beta signatures; they pointed to CMV infection and to a matching HLA type.

Only a few counts were recorded for this clonotype. Its antigen remains unknown. The study, taken as a whole, reports: What dominated the ex vivo response were HLA-C-restricted CMV-specific TCR beta clonotypes.

The CDR3 length is 13 residues. CDR1 is WSHSY and CDR2 is SAAADI in the germline V gene. Between the trimmed V and J ends, which lost 3 bases and 0 bases, there was a span of 5 bases. Each CDR3 protein gets one entry after TCRdb re-called the reads with MiXCR. The repertoire includes fewer than 350,000 distinct CDR3 sequences, just under 30% of them detected once, and roughly 20% sits in the top ten. The clonotype originates from a human donor in good health (CMV status not recorded). Some clones in this sample may be carry-over from other donors' samples. Sequenced material: cultured PBMCs, taken from culture after CMV antigen stimulation. This sequence joins TRBV10-2 and TRBJ1-1; no firm D call. The CDR3 sequence: CASSDLVNTEAFF. CDR3 sequence (DNA): TGCGCCAGCAGTGATCTAGTGAACACTGAAGCTTTCTTT.